This TCR beta chain derives from a study of radiotherapy plus CTLA-4 blockade in lung cancer. Germline values: CDR1 SGHTA, CDR2 FQGNSA. V dropped 5 bases and J dropped 5; count of bases not matched to a gene: 10. This CDR3 comprises 16 residues. The method was immunoSEQ multiplex PCR; TCRdb's version includes in-frame clones alone and lacks a portion of them. The sample carries more than 25,000 clones, about 80% recorded once. In chemo-refractory metastatic non-small-cell lung cancer, patients got ipilimumab CTLA-4 blockade together with focal radiation. Sequenced material: peripheral blood, taken from a patient treated with radiotherapy plus ipilimumab. The origin of this receptor is a human donor with non-small cell lung cancer that progressed on radiotherapy plus ipilimumab. The genes are TRBV7-2 and TRBJ2-7; TRBD2 matches at 12 bases. For the CDR3, the DNA is TGTGCCAGCAGCCCAAGAGATGGACTAGCGGGGCACGAGCAGTACTTC. Translating gives CASSPRDGLAGHEQYF.